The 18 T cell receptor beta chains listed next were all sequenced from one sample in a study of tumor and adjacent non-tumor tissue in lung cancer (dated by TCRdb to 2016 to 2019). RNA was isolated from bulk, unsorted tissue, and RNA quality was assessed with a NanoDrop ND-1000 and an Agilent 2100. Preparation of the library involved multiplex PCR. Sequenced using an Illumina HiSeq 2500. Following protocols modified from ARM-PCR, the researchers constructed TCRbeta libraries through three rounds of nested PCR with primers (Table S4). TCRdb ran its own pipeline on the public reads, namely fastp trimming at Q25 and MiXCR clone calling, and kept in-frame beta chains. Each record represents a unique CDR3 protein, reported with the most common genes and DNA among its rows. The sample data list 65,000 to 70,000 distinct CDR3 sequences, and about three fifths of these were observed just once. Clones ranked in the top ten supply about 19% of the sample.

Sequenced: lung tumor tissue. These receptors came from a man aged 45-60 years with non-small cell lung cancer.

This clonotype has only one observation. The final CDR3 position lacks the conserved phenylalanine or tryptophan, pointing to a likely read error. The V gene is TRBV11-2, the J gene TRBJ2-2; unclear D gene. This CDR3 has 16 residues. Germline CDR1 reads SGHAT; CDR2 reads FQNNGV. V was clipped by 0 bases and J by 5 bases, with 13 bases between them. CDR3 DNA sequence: TGTGCCAGCAGCTTAGACTGGGTTCGGTTTACCGGGGAGCTGTTTTAT. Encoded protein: CASSLDWVRFTGELFY.

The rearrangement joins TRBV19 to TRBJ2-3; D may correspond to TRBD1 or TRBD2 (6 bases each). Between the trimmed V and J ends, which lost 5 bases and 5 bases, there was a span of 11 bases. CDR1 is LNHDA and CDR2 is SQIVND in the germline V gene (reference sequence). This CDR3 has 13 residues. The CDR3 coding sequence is TGTGCCAGTAGTCGGGGGCGAGAAGATACGCAGTATTTT. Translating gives CASSRGREDTQYF.

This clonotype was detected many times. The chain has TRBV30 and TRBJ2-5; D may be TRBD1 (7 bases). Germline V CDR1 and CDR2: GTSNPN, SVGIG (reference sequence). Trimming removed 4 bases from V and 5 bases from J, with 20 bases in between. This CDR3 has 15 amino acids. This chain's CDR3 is CAWTTRRGRRETQYF. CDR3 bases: TGTGCCTGGACAACCAGGAGGGGGCGTCGGGAGACCCAGTACTTC.

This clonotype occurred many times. In DNA form, the CDR3 reads TGTGCCAGCTATAACTCCGAGGCCGGGGGGTCCTACGAGCAGTACTTC. It is translated as CASYNSEAGGSYEQYF. The chain employs TRBV6-6 and TRBJ2-7, with 7 bases aligning to TRBD2. CDR1 is MNHNY, CDR2 SVGAGI, per germline (reference sequence). This CDR3 contains 16 residues. J lost 1 base, V lost 8 bases, and 14 bases had no gene match.

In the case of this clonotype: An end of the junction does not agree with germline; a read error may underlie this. The CDR3 reads CAFSLERTDNELFF. Here the CDR3 DNA reads TGTGCCTTCAGCTTAGAACGGACAGACAATGAGCTGTTCTTC. The chain couples TRBV11-1 to TRBJ2-1; D is possibly TRBD1 (6 bases). Germline CDR1 reads SGHAT; CDR2 reads FQDESV (reference sequence). There are 14 residues in the CDR3.

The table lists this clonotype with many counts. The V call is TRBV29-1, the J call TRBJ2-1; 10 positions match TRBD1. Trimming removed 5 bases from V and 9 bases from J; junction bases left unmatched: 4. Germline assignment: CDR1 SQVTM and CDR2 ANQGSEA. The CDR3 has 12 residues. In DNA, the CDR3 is TGCAGCGTTCGGACAGGGGGGAGTGAGCAGTTCTTC. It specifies CSVRTGGSEQFF.

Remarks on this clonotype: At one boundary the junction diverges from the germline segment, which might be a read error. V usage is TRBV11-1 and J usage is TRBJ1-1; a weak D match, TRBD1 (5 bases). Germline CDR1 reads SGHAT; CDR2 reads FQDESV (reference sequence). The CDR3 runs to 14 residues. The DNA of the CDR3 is TGTGCCAGCAGCTTACAAGGGGTGCGTACTGAAGCTCTCTTT. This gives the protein CASSLQGVRTEALF.

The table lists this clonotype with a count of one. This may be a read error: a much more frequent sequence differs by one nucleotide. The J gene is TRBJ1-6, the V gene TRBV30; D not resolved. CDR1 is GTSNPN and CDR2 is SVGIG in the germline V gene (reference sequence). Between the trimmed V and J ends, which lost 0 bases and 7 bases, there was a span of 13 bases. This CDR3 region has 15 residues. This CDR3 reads CAWSVSGPRNSPLHF. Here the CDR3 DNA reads TGTGCCTGGAGTGTGTCCGGACCGAGGAATTCACCCCTCCACTTT.

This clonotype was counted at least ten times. CDR3 in DNA: TGCAGCGCCCGCCCGGGACAGGGGGGAGAAAAACTGTTTTTT. Its translation is CSARPGQGGEKLFF. The chain recombines TRBV29-1 with TRBJ1-4; 11 bases fit TRBD1. Germline V lookup: CDR1 SQVTM, CDR2 ANQGSEA. The J segment lost 8 bases and the V segment lost 7 bases, leaving 9 bases of the junction unmatched. The CDR3 totals 14 residues.

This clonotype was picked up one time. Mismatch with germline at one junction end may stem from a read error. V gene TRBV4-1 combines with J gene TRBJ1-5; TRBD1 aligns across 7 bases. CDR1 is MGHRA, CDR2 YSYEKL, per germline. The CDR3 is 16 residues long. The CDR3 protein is CASSQDLRDSYQPQHF. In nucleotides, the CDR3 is TGCGCCAGCAGCCAAGATTTACGGGACAGCTATCAGCCCCAACATTTT.

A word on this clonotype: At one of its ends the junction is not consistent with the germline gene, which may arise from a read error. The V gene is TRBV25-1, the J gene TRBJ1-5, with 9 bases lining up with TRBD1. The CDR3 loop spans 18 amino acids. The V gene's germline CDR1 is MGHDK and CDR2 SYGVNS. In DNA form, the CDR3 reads TGTGCCAGCAGTGTCCTACAGGGGGCGGGGGGTGACAATCAGCCCCAACATTTT. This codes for CASSVLQGAGGDNQPQHF.

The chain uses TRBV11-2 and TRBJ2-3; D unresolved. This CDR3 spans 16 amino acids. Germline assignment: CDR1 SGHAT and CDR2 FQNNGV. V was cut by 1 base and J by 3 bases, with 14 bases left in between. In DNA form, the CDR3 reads TGTGCCAGCAGCTTAGGGTGGTTATCTAATACAGATACGCAGTATTTT. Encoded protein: CASSLGWLSNTDTQYF.

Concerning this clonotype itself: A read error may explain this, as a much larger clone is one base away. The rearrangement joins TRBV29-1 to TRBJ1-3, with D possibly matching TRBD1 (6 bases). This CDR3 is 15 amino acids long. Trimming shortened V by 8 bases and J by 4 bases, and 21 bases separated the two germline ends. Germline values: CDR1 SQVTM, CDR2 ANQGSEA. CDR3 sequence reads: CSLPRGGLIGNTIYF. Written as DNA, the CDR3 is TGCAGCCTTCCAAGGGGGGGGTTAATAGGAAACACCATATATTTT.

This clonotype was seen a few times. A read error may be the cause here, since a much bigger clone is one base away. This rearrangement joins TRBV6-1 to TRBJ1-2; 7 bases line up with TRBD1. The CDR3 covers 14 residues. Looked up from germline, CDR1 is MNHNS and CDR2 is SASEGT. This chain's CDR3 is CASREVLTGIGYAF. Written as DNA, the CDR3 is TGTGCCAGCAGGGAAGTATTGACAGGGATCGGCTACGCCTTC.

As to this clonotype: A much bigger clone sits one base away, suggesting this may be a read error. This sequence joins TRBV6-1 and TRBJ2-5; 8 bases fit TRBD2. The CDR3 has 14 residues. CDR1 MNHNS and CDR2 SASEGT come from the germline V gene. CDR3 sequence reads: CASRAGLAQEIQYF. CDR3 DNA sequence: TGTGCCAGCAGGGCAGGACTAGCCCAAGAGATCCAGTACTTC.

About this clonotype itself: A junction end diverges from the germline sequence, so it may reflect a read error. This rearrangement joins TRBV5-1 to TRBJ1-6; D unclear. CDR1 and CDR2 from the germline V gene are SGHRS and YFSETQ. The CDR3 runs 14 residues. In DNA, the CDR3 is TGCGCGAGCAGCTTAGGCCTTCATAATTCACTCCTCCACTTT. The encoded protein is CASSLGLHNSLLHF.

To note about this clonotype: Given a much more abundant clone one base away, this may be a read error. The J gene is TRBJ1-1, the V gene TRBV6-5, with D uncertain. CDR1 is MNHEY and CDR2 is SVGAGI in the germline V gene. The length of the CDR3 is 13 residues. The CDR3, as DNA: TGTGCCAGCAGCCTTCAGCTAGATACTGATGCTTTCTTT. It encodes CASSLQLDTDAFF.

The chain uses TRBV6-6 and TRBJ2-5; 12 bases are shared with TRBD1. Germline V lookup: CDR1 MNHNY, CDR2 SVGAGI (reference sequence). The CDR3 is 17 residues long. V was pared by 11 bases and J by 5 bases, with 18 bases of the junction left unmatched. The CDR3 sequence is CACNTRRDRGRGETQYF. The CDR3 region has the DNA TGTGCCTGCAACACTCGCCGGGACAGGGGGCGGGGGGAGACCCAGTACTTC.